These 18 T cell receptor beta chains were sequenced from one sample in a study of human T cells and chemical hapten exposure. TCRdb re-analysed the RACE reads in MiXCR, keeping a single row per CDR3 protein. The repertoire consists of around 350,000 distinct CDR3 sequences, with around 5% occurring once and the leading ten covering roughly 8.2%. The time point: pre-sensitization, week 0. Treatment reported: therapeutic diphenylcyclopropenone sensitization with weekly scalp DPC. The sample in question was whole blood, obtained in connection with sensitization to the hapten diphenylcyclopropenone (DPC). The receptors were sampled from a young woman with alopecia areata. Some clones in this sample may be carry-over from other donors' samples.

This clonotype was observed a few times. This chain links TRBV4-1 with TRBJ1-6, with D perhaps matching TRBD1 (6 bases). Germline V gene data show CDR1 as MGHRA and CDR2 as YSYEKL. This CDR3 has 16 residues. V lost 1 base to trimming and J lost 10 bases, with 17 bases between them. The CDR3 is CASSQVTTGQGSPLHF. The DNA for the CDR3 is TGCGCCAGCAGCCAAGTTACAACAGGGCAAGGGTCACCCCTCCACTTT.

This clonotype was found many times. This sequence joins TRBV20-1 and TRBJ1-1; D is undetermined. Germline V gene data show CDR1 as DFQATT and CDR2 as SNEGSKA (reference sequence). CDR3 length: 12 amino acids. The ends were cut back, 1 base at V and 2 bases at J, with 5 bases in the middle. The DNA for the CDR3 is TGCAGTGCTAGAGTTGGAAACACTGAAGCTTTCTTT. Translated: CSARVGNTEAFF.

CDR3 sequence reads: CASSQHPGPSYEQYF. In DNA form, the CDR3 reads TGCGCCAGCAGCCAACACCCGGGTCCGTCCTACGAGCAGTACTTC. The chain joins TRBV4-3 to TRBJ2-7, with D uncertain. This CDR3 spans 15 amino acids. With 2 bases removed from V and 1 base from J, the gap between germline ends came to 12 bases. The germline gives CDR1 LGHNA, CDR2 YSLEER.

This clonotype was observed at least ten times. The chain carries TRBV5-4 and TRBJ1-2; TRBD1 aligns across 8 bases. Germline values: CDR1 SGHNT, CDR2 YYREEE (reference sequence). The V gene end was trimmed by 3 bases and the J gene end by 6 bases; junction bases not matched to a gene: 1. This CDR3 comprises 12 residues. DNA for the CDR3: TGTGCCAGCAGCTGGGACAGGAATGGCTACACCTTC. This sequence encodes CASSWDRNGYTF. The full variable domain, with the rest looked up from reference TRBV5-4 and TRBJ1-2, is ETGVTQSPTHLIKTRGQQVTLRCSSQSGHNTVSWYQQALGQGPQFIFQYYREEENGRGNFPPRFSGLQFPNYSSELNVNALELDDSALYLCASSWDRNGYTFGSGTRLTVV.

This clonotype was counted a few times. V and J are TRBV27 and TRBJ2-1; perhaps TRBD1 as D (5 bases). Trimming removed 8 bases at V and 5 bases at J, with 13 bases between. Germline lookup yields CDR1 MNHEY and CDR2 SMNVEV (reference sequence). The CDR3 contains 13 residues. The CDR3: CASVPWGNNEQFF. DNA for the CDR3: TGTGCCAGCGTGCCTTGGGGCAACAATGAGCAGTTCTTC.

This clonotype was recorded many times. The chain carries TRBV27 and TRBJ1-5; D not certain. The germline V gene encodes CDR1 MNHEY and CDR2 SMNVEV (reference sequence). CDR3 length equals 16 residues. V shed 6 bases and J shed 0 bases, with 15 bases lying between them. This CDR3 is CASSLMPGPSNQPQHF. The CDR3 bases are TGTGCCAGCAGCCTTATGCCCGGACCTAGCAATCAGCCCCAGCATTTT.

This clonotype was seen a few times. The rearrangement links TRBV5-4 to TRBJ2-7; D is unclear. Between the trimmed V and J ends, which lost 4 bases and 6 bases, there was a span of 17 bases. The CDR3 is made up of 14 amino acids. The germline gives CDR1 SGHNT, CDR2 YYREEE (reference sequence). The CDR3 here is CASSPPDLNGEQYF. In DNA, the CDR3 is TGTGCCAGCAGCCCGCCGGACCTCAACGGCGAGCAGTACTTC. The whole variable domain, filled in from reference TRBV5-4 and TRBJ2-7, reads ETGVTQSPTHLIKTRGQQVTLRCSSQSGHNTVSWYQQALGQGPQFIFQYYREEENGRGNFPPRFSGLQFPNYSSELNVNALELDDSALYLCASSPPDLNGEQYFGPGTRLTVT.

V usage is TRBV7-2 and J usage is TRBJ2-1; D call uncertain. V gave up 5 bases and J gave up 3 bases, with 14 bases separating them. Germline V CDR1 and CDR2: SGHTA, FQGNSA. The CDR3 contains 15 residues. The chain's CDR3 is CASSAPPGVYNEQFF. In nucleotides, the CDR3 is TGTGCCAGCAGCGCCCCGCCCGGCGTCTACAATGAGCAGTTCTTC.

There are many counts of this clonotype. The gene calls are TRBV3-1 and TRBJ2-2; tentative D call: TRBD1 (5 bases). Trimming took off 2 bases at V and 6 bases at J, with 7 bases between the two ends. Germline CDR1 LGHDT, CDR2 YNNKEL (reference sequence). CDR3 length: 13 residues. The CDR3 is CASSQQGPGELFF. DNA of the CDR3: TGTGCCAGCAGCCAACAGGGTCCCGGGGAGCTGTTTTTT.

A few counts support this clonotype. The genes are TRBV2 and TRBJ2-3; a possible D gene is TRBD1 (5 bases). Per germline, CDR1 SNHLY and CDR2 FYNNEI. Deletions cut 7 bases from V and 1 base from J, with 12 bases between. This CDR3 is 14 amino acids long. The CDR3 DNA is TGTGCCAGCAAGGGGCGCACGGGCACAGATACGCAGTATTTT. Amino acid sequence: CASKGRTGTDTQYF.

On this clonotype itself: This sequence may be a read error, since a much larger clone differs from it by one base. The genes are TRBV4-3 and TRBJ2-5; possibly TRBD2 for D (6 bases). Germline CDR1 and CDR2: LGHNA and YSLEER. The CDR3 sequence is 15 residues long. In DNA form, the CDR3 reads TGCGCCAGCAGCCAAGATAGGCGGGGCCAAGAGGCCCAGTACTTC. It is translated as CASSQDRRGQEAQYF.

This clonotype has a count of ten or more. V and J are TRBV12-3 or TRBV12-4 and TRBJ2-1; TRBD2 matches 9 bases. J was trimmed by 4 bases and V by 8 bases; bases with no gene match: 6. This CDR3 is built from 14 residues. The CDR3 coding sequence is TGTGCCAGCGAGAAGCGGGGGGATTACAATGAGCAGTTCTTC. It translates to CASEKRGDYNEQFF.

The sample holds a few counts of this clonotype. This sequence joins TRBV7-9 and TRBJ2-1, with 9 bases that match TRBD1. Per the germline V gene, CDR1 is SEHNR and CDR2 is FQNEAQ (reference sequence). The CDR3 contains 15 residues. V shed 5 bases and J 5 bases; nucleotides not matched to a gene: 7. The CDR3 DNA reads as TGTGCCAGCAGCCCAGGGACAGGGAGGCACAATGAGCAGTTCTTC. It yields the protein CASSPGTGRHNEQFF.

The sample holds a few counts of this clonotype. The chain joins TRBV4-2 to TRBJ2-5, with D tentatively TRBD2 (5 bases). This CDR3 spans 15 amino acids. V was shortened by 0 bases and J by 2 bases, with 10 bases between the two germline ends. The germline V gene encodes CDR1 LGHNA and CDR2 YNFKEQ. The CDR3, as DNA: TGTGCCAGCAGCCAAGACCGGACGGGACAAGAGACCCAGTACTTC. The encoded protein is CASSQDRTGQETQYF.

This clonotype was seen only a few times. The CDR3 sequence is CASSHAIGTGSSYEQYF. CDR3 nucleotides: TGTGCCAGCAGCCACGCTATCGGGACAGGTTCCTCCTACGAGCAGTACTTC. The rearrangement links TRBV4-2 to TRBJ2-7; 8 bases align to TRBD1. After removal of 3 bases from V and 0 bases from J, the junction contained 10 bases not matched to a gene. CDR3 length equals 17 residues. CDR1 is LGHNA, CDR2 YNFKEQ, per germline.

The chain recombines TRBV6-4 with TRBJ2-3; 7 bases are a match to TRBD2. With V trimmed by 4 bases and J by 0 bases, 4 bases remained unmatched. This CDR3 comprises 15 residues. Germline-derived CDR1 and CDR2 are MRHNA and SNTAGT. For the CDR3, the DNA is TGTGCCAGCAGTGTGACGGGGGGAAGCACAGATACGCAGTATTTT. Its translation is CASSVTGGSTDTQYF.

The sample holds many counts of this clonotype. The chain is built from TRBV28 and TRBJ1-5, with D tentatively TRBD1 (6 bases). Trimming took 3 bases from V and 6 from J, leaving 21 bases between them. The length of the CDR3 is 17 residues. Germline V gene sequence: CDR1 MDHEN, CDR2 SYDVKM. CDR3: CASSFYTNTGSSQPQHF. The CDR3 DNA reads as TGTGCCAGCAGTTTTTACACCAACACAGGGTCCTCTCAGCCCCAGCATTTT.

This clonotype was detected many times. The chain recombines TRBV13 with TRBJ1-3, with 7 bases identical to TRBD1. With V trimmed by 6 bases and J by 2 bases, 4 bases remained unmatched. The germline V gene encodes CDR1 PRHDT and CDR2 FYEKMQ (reference sequence). The CDR3 covers 14 residues. CDR3 in DNA: TGTGCCAGCAGTCGCAGGGGGACTGGAAACACCATATATTTT. This codes for CASSRRGTGNTIYF.